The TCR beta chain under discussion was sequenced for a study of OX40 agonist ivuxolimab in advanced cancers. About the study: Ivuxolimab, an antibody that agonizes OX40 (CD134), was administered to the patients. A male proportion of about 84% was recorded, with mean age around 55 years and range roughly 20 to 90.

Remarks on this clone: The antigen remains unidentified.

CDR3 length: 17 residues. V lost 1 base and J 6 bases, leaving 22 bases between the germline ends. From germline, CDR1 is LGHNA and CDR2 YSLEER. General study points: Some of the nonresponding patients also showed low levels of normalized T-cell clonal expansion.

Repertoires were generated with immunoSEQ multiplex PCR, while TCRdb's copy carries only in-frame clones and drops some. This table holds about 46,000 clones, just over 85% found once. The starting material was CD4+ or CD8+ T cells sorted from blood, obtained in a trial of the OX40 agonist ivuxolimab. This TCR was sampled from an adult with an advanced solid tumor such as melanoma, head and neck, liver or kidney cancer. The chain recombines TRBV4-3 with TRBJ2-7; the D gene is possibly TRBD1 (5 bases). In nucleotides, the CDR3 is TGCGCCAGCAGCCAAGGTCTAGGGGTAAGGGCCGGAGCCGAGCAGTACTTC. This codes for CASSQGLGVRAGAEQYF.